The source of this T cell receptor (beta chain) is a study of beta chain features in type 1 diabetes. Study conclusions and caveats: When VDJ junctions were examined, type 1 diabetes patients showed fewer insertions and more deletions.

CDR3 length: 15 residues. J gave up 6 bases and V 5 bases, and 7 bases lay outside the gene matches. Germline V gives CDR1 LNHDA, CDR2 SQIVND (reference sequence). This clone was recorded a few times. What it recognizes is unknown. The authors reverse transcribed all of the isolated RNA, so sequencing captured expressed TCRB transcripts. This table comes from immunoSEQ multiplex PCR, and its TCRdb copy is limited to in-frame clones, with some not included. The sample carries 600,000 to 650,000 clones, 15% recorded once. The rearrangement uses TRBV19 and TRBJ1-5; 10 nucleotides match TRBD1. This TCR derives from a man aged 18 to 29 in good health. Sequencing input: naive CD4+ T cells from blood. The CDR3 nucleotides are TGTGCCAGTAGTGGGTGGACAGGGGGTCTTCAGCCCCAGCATTTT. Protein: CASSGWTGGLQPQHF.